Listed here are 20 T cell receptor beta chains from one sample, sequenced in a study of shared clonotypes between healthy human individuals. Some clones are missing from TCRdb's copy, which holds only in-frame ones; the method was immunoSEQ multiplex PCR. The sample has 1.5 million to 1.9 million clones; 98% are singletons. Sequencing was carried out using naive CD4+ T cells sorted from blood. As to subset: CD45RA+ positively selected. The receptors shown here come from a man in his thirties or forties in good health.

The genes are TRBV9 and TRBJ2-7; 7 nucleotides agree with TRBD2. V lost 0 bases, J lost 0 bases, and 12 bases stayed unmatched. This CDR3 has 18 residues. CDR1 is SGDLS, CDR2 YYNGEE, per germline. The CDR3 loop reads CASSVGPSGGPLSYEQYF. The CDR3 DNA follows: TGTGCCAGCAGCGTAGGGCCTAGCGGAGGCCCCCTCTCCTACGAGCAGTACTTC.

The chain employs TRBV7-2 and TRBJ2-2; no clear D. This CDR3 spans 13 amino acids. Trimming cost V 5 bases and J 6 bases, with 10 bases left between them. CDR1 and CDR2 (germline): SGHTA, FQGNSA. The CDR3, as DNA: TGTGCCAGCAGCGCTAGGGTTCCCGGGGAGCTGTTTTTT. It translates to CASSARVPGELFF.

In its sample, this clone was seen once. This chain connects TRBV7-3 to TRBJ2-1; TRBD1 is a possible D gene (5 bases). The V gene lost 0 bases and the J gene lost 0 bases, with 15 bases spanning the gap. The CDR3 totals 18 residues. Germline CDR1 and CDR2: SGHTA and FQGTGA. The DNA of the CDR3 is TGTGCCAGCAGCTTAACTGCGGCGACAGCCAGCTCCTACAATGAGCAGTTCTTC. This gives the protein CASSLTAATASSYNEQFF. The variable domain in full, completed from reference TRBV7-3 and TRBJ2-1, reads GAGVSQTPSNKVTEKGKYVELRCDPISGHTALYWYRQSLGQGPEFLIYFQGTGAADDSGLPNDRFFAVRPEGSVSTLKIQRTERGDSAVYLCASSLTAATASSYNEQFFGPGTRLTVL.

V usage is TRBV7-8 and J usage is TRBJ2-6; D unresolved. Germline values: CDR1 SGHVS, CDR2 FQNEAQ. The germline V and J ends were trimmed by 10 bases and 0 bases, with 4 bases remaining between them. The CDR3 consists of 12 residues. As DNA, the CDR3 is TGTGCCACCTCCTCTGGGGCCAACGTCCTGACTTTC. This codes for CATSSGANVLTF.

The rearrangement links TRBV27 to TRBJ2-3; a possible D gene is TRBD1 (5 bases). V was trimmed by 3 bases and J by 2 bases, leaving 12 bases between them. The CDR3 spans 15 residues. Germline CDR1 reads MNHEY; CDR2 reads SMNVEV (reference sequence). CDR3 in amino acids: CASSFSDSLTDTQYF. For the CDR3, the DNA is TGTGCCAGCAGTTTCTCCGACAGCCTCACAGATACGCAGTATTTT.

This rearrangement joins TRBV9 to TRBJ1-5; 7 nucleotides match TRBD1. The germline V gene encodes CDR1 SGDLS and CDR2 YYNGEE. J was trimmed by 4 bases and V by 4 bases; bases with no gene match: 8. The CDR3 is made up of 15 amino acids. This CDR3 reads CASSPSPGGNQPQHF. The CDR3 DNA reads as TGTGCCAGCAGCCCTAGCCCAGGGGGGAATCAGCCCCAGCATTTT.

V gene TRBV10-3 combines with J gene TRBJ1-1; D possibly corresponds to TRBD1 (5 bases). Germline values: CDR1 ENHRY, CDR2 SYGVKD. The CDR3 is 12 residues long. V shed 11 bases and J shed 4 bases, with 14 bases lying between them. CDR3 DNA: TGTGCCTCCAAGCAGGGAGGCACTGAAGCTTTCTTT. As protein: CASKQGGTEAFF.

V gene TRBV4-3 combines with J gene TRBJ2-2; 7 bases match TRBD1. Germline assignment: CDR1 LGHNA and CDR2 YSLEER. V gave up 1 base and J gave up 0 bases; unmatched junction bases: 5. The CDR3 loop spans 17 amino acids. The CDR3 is CASSQAEGAANTGELFF. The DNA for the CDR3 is TGCGCCAGCAGCCAAGCCGAGGGGGCAGCGAACACCGGGGAGCTGTTTTTT.

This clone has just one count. In DNA form, the CDR3 reads TGCACCAGCAGCCAAGGGCCCGGACCCAACCCCGAATGTCTACGTCTCGAGCAGTACTTC. Translated: CTSSQGPGPNPECLRLEQYF. This chain uses TRBV1 with TRBJ2-7. TRBV1 is a recognized pseudogene. This CDR3 spans 20 amino acids.

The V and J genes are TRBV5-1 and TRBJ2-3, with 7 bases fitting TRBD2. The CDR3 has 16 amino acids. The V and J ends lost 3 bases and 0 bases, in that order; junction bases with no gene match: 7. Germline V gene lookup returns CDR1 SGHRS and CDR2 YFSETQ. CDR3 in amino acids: CASSSPTSRSTDTQYF. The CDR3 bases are TGCGCCAGCAGCTCCCCGACTAGCAGAAGCACAGATACGCAGTATTTT.

CDR3: CASSLGTSGPSSYEQYF. In nucleotides, the CDR3 is TGCGCCAGCAGCTTGGGGACTAGCGGGCCCAGCTCCTACGAGCAGTACTTC. The J gene is TRBJ2-7, the V gene TRBV5-1; TRBD2 agrees at 11 bases. Germline V gene sequence: CDR1 SGHRS, CDR2 YFSETQ. The CDR3 is made up of 17 amino acids. V trimming: 0 bases; J trimming: 0 bases; junction bases outside the gene matches: 5.

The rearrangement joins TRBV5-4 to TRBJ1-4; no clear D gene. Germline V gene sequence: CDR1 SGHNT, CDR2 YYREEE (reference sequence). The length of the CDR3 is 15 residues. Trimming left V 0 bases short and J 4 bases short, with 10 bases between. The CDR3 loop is CASSLVGQSNEKLFF. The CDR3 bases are TGTGCCAGCAGCTTGGTAGGCCAGAGTAATGAAAAACTGTTTTTT.

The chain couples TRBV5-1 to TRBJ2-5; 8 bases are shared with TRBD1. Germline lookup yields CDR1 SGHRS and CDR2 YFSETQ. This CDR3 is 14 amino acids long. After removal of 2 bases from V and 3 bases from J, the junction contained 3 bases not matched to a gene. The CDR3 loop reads CASSLQGVEETQYF. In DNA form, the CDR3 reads TGCGCCAGCAGCTTACAGGGGGTTGAAGAGACCCAGTACTTC.

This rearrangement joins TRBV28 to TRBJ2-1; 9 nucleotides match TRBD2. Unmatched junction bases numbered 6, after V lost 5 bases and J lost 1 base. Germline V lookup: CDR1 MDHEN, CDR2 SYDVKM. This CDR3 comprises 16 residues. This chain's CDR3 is CASSTPSGTSYNEQFF. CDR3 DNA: TGTGCCAGCAGTACCCCTAGCGGGACTTCCTACAATGAGCAGTTCTTC.

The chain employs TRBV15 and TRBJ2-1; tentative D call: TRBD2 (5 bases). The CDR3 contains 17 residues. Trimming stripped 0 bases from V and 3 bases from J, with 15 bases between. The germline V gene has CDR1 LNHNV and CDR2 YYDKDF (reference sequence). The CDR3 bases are TGTGCCACCAGCAGAGATCGGGGAAGGAGTTACTACAATGAGCAGTTCTTC. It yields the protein CATSRDRGRSYYNEQFF.

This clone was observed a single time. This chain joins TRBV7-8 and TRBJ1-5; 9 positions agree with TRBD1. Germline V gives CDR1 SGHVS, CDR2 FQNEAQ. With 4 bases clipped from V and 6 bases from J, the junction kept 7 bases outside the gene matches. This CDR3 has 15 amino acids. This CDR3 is CASSWGQGFAQPQHF. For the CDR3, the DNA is TGTGCCAGCAGCTGGGGACAGGGCTTCGCTCAGCCCCAGCATTTT.

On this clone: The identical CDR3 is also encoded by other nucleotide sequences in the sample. The CDR3 reads CASSFGLASYNEQFF. The CDR3 region has the DNA TGTGCCAGCAGTTTCGGTCTAGCTTCTTACAATGAGCAGTTCTTC. The genes are TRBV27 and TRBJ2-1; D perhaps matches TRBD2 (5 bases). Germline CDR1 is MNHEY and CDR2 is SMNVEV (reference sequence). The CDR3 has 15 amino acids. V was pared by 3 bases and J by 4 bases, with 13 bases between.

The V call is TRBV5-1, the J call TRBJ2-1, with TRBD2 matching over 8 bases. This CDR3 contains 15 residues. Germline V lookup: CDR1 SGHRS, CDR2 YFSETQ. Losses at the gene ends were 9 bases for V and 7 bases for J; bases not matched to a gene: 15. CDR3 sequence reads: CATSRFAGGKNEQFF. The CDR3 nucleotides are TGCGCCACTAGTAGGTTTGCGGGAGGAAAGAATGAGCAGTTCTTC.

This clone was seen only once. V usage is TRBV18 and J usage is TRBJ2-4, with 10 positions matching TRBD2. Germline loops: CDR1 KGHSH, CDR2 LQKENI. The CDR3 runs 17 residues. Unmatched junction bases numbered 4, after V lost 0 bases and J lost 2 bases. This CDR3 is CASSPPYSGRTKNIQYF. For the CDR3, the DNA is TGTGCCAGCTCACCACCCTATAGCGGGAGGACCAAAAACATTCAGTACTTC.

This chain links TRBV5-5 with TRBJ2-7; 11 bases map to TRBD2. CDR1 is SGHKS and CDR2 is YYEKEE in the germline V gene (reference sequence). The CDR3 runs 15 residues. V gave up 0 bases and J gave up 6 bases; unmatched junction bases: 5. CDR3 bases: TGTGCCAGCAGCTTGGCACTAGCGGGAGCGGCCGAGCAGTACTTC. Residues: CASSLALAGAAEQYF.